The 29 T cell receptor beta chains below come from one sample, sequenced in a study of cytomegalovirus exposure and HLA in healthy donors. Researchers ran the PCR with 60 Vbeta and 13 Jbeta primers. Method: immunoSEQ multiplex PCR; TCRdb's copy keeps in-frame clones and lacks some. The sample contains 190,000 or so clones, less than 85% of which appear only once. The sequenced sample was PBMCs. All receptors come from a boy aged 5 to 17 in good health and CMV-seronegative.

The J gene is TRBJ2-2, the V gene TRBV4-3, with D perhaps matching TRBD2 (6 bases). Germline V gene sequence: CDR1 LGHNA, CDR2 YSLEER. Trimming removed 1 base at V and 4 bases at J, with 19 bases between. This CDR3 spans 18 amino acids. The CDR3: CASSQGPLWRVTTGELFF. CDR3 DNA sequence: TGCGCCAGCAGCCAAGGCCCCTTATGGAGGGTGACCACCGGGGAGCTGTTTTTT.

The chain is built from TRBV6-1 and TRBJ1-2; 8 nucleotides align to TRBD1. CDR1 and CDR2 (germline): MNHNS, SASEGT. The CDR3 is 14 amino acids. V dropped 7 bases and J dropped 5; count of bases not matched to a gene: 9. The CDR3 sequence: CASTIQGDMYGYTF. For the CDR3, the DNA is TGTGCCAGCACTATACAGGGGGATATGTATGGCTACACCTTC.

V gene TRBV28 combines with J gene TRBJ1-5; D gene uncertain. Germline V gene data show CDR1 as MDHEN and CDR2 as SYDVKM. The ends were cut back, 7 bases at V and 1 base at J, with 14 bases in the middle. The CDR3 sequence is 15 residues long. CDR3 in amino acids: CASTPTMHSNQPQHF. CDR3 nucleotides: TGTGCCAGCACCCCGACAATGCACAGCAATCAGCCCCAGCATTTT.

The rearrangement uses TRBV19 and TRBJ1-2; a weak D match, TRBD1 (6 bases). Germline lookup yields CDR1 LNHDA and CDR2 SQIVND (reference sequence). The ends were cut back, 4 bases at V and 2 bases at J, with 11 bases in the middle. There are 14 residues in the CDR3. Written as DNA, the CDR3 is TGTGCCAGTAGTAATTCTGGGGGCAACTATGGCTACACCTTC. It is translated as CASSNSGGNYGYTF.

V is TRBV5-5 and J is TRBJ1-2, with TRBD1 matching 10 bases. The germline V gene has CDR1 SGHKS and CDR2 YYEKEE (reference sequence). V lost 4 bases and J lost 7; bases outside the gene matches: 10. There are 15 residues in the CDR3. CDR3 nucleotides: TGTGCCAGCAGCCCCGACGGGACAGGGGCTTTTGGCTACACCTTC. Translating gives CASSPDGTGAFGYTF.

This chain connects TRBV7-8 to TRBJ1-6; perhaps TRBD1 as D (5 bases). CDR1 and CDR2 from the germline V gene are SGHVS and FQNEAQ. This CDR3 has 16 residues. The V and J ends lost 6 bases and 9 bases respectively, with 21 bases between them. The CDR3 region is CASRARLGLGTSPLHF. CDR3 bases: TGTGCCAGCAGAGCGAGGTTGGGGCTAGGTACTTCACCCCTCCACTTT. The variable domain in full, with the rest retrieved from reference TRBV7-8 and TRBJ1-6, is GAGVSQSPRYKVAKRGQDVALRCDPISGHVSLFWYQQALGQGPEFLTYFQNEAQLDKSGLPSDRFFAERPEGSVSTLKIQRTQQEDSAVYLCASRARLGLGTSPLHFGNGTRLTVT.

The chain combines TRBV6-5 with TRBJ2-7, with TRBD1 matching 10 bases. Germline CDR1 is MNHEY and CDR2 is SVGAGI. The CDR3 contains 14 residues. The V gene end was trimmed by 6 bases and the J gene end by 5 bases; junction bases not matched to a gene: 7. This CDR3 is CASRTGTGDDEQYF. For the CDR3, the DNA is TGTGCCAGCAGGACCGGGACAGGGGACGACGAGCAGTACTTC.

CDR3 in DNA: TGTGCCAGTAGTAGCCGGCGGGGGGGATACAATGAGCAGTTCTTC. Its protein product is CASSSRRGGYNEQFF. This chain links TRBV19 with TRBJ2-1, with 9 bases that match TRBD2. V was pared by 4 bases and J by 4 bases, with 5 bases of the junction left unmatched. From germline, CDR1 is LNHDA and CDR2 SQIVND (reference sequence). The CDR3 length is 15 residues. Full variable domain (outside the CDR3, taken from reference TRBV19 and TRBJ2-1): DGGITQSPKYLFRKEGQNVTLSCEQNLNHDAMYWYRQDPGQGLRLIYYSQIVNDFQKGDIAEGYSVSREKKESFPLTVTSAQKNPTAFYLCASSSRRGGYNEQFFGPGTRLTVL.

This sequence joins TRBV9 and TRBJ2-1; TRBD2 agrees at 7 bases. J was trimmed by 6 bases and V by 0 bases; bases with no gene match: 6. CDR1 SGDLS and CDR2 YYNGEE come from the germline V gene. The CDR3 is 15 amino acids. The CDR3, as DNA: TGTGCCAGCAGCGTAGCGGCTAGCGGTCCCAATGAGCAGTTCTTC. The encoded protein is CASSVAASGPNEQFF.

A single count supports this clone. The chain carries TRBV6-5 and TRBJ1-1, with 7 bases matching TRBD1. Germline V lookup: CDR1 MNHEY, CDR2 SVGAGI. J lost 1 base, V lost 7 bases, and 6 bases had no gene match. The CDR3 length is 14 residues. The CDR3: CASTHRTGNTEAFF. The CDR3 DNA is TGTGCCAGCACCCACCGGACAGGGAACACTGAAGCTTTCTTT.

CDR3 coding DNA: TGTGCCAGCAGTTACTGGGGGGGCGATAACTACAATGAGCAGTTCTTC. Encoded protein: CASSYWGGDNYNEQFF. This rearrangement joins TRBV6-5 to TRBJ2-1, with a possible D match to TRBD2 (7 bases). CDR1 and CDR2 from the germline V gene are MNHEY and SVGAGI. This CDR3 is 16 amino acids long. V gave up 1 base and J gave up 3 bases, with 13 bases separating them.

V gene TRBV27 combines with J gene TRBJ2-7; possible D gene TRBD1, 6 bases. V shed 3 bases and J shed 2 bases, with 8 bases lying between them. The CDR3 contains 13 residues. Germline V gene sequence: CDR1 MNHEY, CDR2 SMNVEV (reference sequence). The DNA for the CDR3 is TGTGCCAGCAGTTTTGGGGACACCTACGAGCAGTACTTC. This translates into CASSFGDTYEQYF.

The gene calls are TRBV7-2 and TRBJ2-5; 11 bases are a match to TRBD2. In germline, CDR1 is SGHTA, CDR2 FQGNSA. This CDR3 has 14 residues. After removal of 1 base from V and 5 bases from J, the junction contained 0 bases not matched to a gene. The CDR3 sequence is CASSLGLAGETQYF. In DNA form, the CDR3 reads TGTGCCAGCAGCTTAGGACTAGCGGGGGAGACCCAGTACTTC.

The J gene is TRBJ1-6, the V gene TRBV9; D perhaps matches TRBD1 (5 bases). Germline V CDR1 and CDR2: SGDLS, YYNGEE. This CDR3 region has 13 residues. Trimming stripped 4 bases from V and 9 bases from J, with 11 bases between. CDR3: CASSPGTSSPLHF. For the CDR3, the DNA is TGTGCCAGCAGCCCTGGGACTTCTTCACCCCTCCACTTT.

The rearrangement links TRBV5-4 to TRBJ1-2; no firm D call. Trimming stripped 2 bases from V and 0 bases from J, with 17 bases between. Germline V gene lookup returns CDR1 SGHNT and CDR2 YYREEE (reference sequence). CDR3 length: 17 amino acids. The CDR3 here is CASSLGGEGTANYGYTF. The CDR3 nucleotides read TGTGCCAGCAGCTTAGGCGGTGAGGGAACAGCTAACTATGGCTACACCTTC.

A word on this clone: The identical CDR3 is also encoded by other nucleotide sequences in the sample. CDR3 DNA: TGTGCCAGCAGCTTACCCGGAGGAGATACGCAGTATTTT. This gives the protein CASSLPGGDTQYF. This chain joins TRBV7-9 and TRBJ2-3; maybe TRBD2 (5 bases). Trimming removed 2 bases from V and 5 bases from J, with 8 bases in between. Germline V CDR1 and CDR2: SEHNR, FQNEAQ (reference sequence). The CDR3 is made up of 13 amino acids.

CDR3 nucleotides: TGTGCCAGCTCACCACCGTCGGTCTCCGGGGAGCTGTTTTTT. The encoded protein is CASSPPSVSGELFF. The chain carries TRBV18 and TRBJ2-2, with D uncertain. Germline assignment: CDR1 KGHSH and CDR2 LQKENI. Trimming took off 0 bases at V and 6 bases at J, with 8 bases between the two ends. This CDR3 has 14 residues. The whole variable domain, filled in from reference TRBV18 and TRBJ2-2, reads NAGVMQNPRHLVRRRGQEARLRCSPMKGHSHVYWYRQLPEEGLKFMVYLQKENIIDESGMPKERFSAEFPKEGPSILRIQQVVRGDSAAYFCASSPPSVSGELFFGEGSRLTVL.

The chain couples TRBV5-6 to TRBJ2-7, with D perhaps matching TRBD1 (6 bases). The CDR3 is made up of 14 amino acids. The V end lost 5 bases, the J end lost 5 bases, and 17 bases lay between the germline ends. The germline CDR1 and CDR2 sequences are SGHDT and YYEEEE. CDR3 sequence: CASSNRVSGDEQYF. The DNA of the CDR3 is TGTGCCAGCAGTAACCGGGTTTCAGGGGACGAGCAGTACTTC.

The J gene is TRBJ2-2, the V gene TRBV6-5; D gene uncertain. The CDR3 loop spans 14 amino acids. Trimming removed 5 bases at V and 1 base at J, with 8 bases between. Looked up from germline, CDR1 is MNHEY and CDR2 is SVGAGI. In DNA, the CDR3 is TGTGCCAGCAGTCCACCGGGGAACACCGGGGAGCTGTTTTTT. Protein: CASSPPGNTGELFF.

This chain joins TRBV9 and TRBJ1-2, with TRBD1 as a possible D gene (6 bases). The length of the CDR3 is 14 residues. The V and J ends lost 0 bases and 8 bases respectively, with 14 bases between them. Germline CDR1 SGDLS, CDR2 YYNGEE. The CDR3 DNA reads as TGTGCCAGCAGCGTAGCCGGGGGGCAGGGGGGCTACACCTTC. Protein product: CASSVAGGQGGYTF.

A single count supports this clone. The chain employs TRBV7-6 and TRBJ2-3; tentatively, D is TRBD1 (6 bases). The V and J ends lost 5 bases and 0 bases respectively, with 9 bases between them. Germline-derived CDR1 and CDR2 are SGHVS and FNYEAQ. CDR3 size: 14 residues. CDR3: CASSGTPSTDTQYF. For the CDR3, the DNA is TGTGCCAGCAGCGGGACACCGAGCACAGATACGCAGTATTTT.

The V and J genes are TRBV5-1 and TRBJ2-7; possibly TRBD1 for D (6 bases). V lost 2 bases, J lost 3 bases, and 9 bases lay in between. CDR1 is SGHRS and CDR2 is YFSETQ in the germline V gene. This CDR3 has 13 amino acids. Here the CDR3 reads CASSLQGDYEQYF. The DNA of the CDR3 is TGCGCCAGCAGCTTACAGGGAGACTACGAGCAGTACTTC.

This chain uses TRBV10-3 with TRBJ1-1; 8 nucleotides line up with TRBD1. There are 15 residues in the CDR3. V was clipped by 6 bases and J by 1 base; unmatched bases: 7. Germline assignment: CDR1 ENHRY and CDR2 SYGVKD. CDR3 nucleotide sequence: TGTGCCATCAGCCCCGACAGGGGCCCGAACACTGAAGCTTTCTTT. Residues: CAISPDRGPNTEAFF.

The V gene is TRBV30, the J gene TRBJ1-2; TRBD1 matches at 8 bases. There are 14 residues in the CDR3. The J segment lost 4 bases and the V segment lost 0 bases, leaving 4 bases of the junction unmatched. Germline V CDR1 and CDR2: GTSNPN, SVGIG (reference sequence). The CDR3 region is CAWSVGQEIYGYTF. DNA for the CDR3: TGTGCCTGGAGTGTGGGACAGGAGATCTATGGCTACACCTTC.

V gene TRBV10-3 combines with J gene TRBJ2-5, with 13 bases that match TRBD2. After removal of 6 bases from V and 0 bases from J, the junction contained 10 bases not matched to a gene. Germline V gene data show CDR1 as ENHRY and CDR2 as SYGVKD. The CDR3 covers 18 residues. In nucleotides, the CDR3 is TGTGCCATCAGGAACCGACTAGCGGGAGGCGATTACCAAGAGACCCAGTACTTC. Its translation is CAIRNRLAGGDYQETQYF.

V gene TRBV18 combines with J gene TRBJ2-5; 7 positions agree with TRBD1. The CDR3 is 14 residues long. Germline CDR1 reads KGHSH; CDR2 reads LQKENI. The V and J ends lost 4 bases and 3 bases, in that order; junction bases with no gene match: 5. The CDR3 nucleotides read TGTGCCAGCTCACACGGGACAGCCGAAGAGACCCAGTACTTC. Encoded protein: CASSHGTAEETQYF.

The rearrangement links TRBV27 to TRBJ2-1; 8 bases fit TRBD2. This CDR3 comprises 15 residues. With V trimmed by 8 bases and J by 6 bases, 12 bases remained unmatched. Germline V gives CDR1 MNHEY, CDR2 SMNVEV (reference sequence). CDR3 amino acids: CASSRVAGSANEQFF. The CDR3 DNA is TGTGCCAGCTCAAGAGTAGCGGGGTCAGCCAATGAGCAGTTCTTC.

The rearrangement joins TRBV6-4 to TRBJ2-5, with D possibly matching TRBD1 (6 bases). The better agreement between TRBJ2-7 and the DNA end casts doubt on the J call. The CDR3 consists of 15 residues. Germline V gene sequence: CDR1 MRHNA, CDR2 SNTAGT. The CDR3 protein is CASSDPWTETYEQYF. CDR3 DNA: TGTGCCAGCAGTGACCCGTGGACAGAGACCTACGAGCAGTACTTC.

The chain uses TRBV19 and TRBJ2-1, with 12 bases fitting TRBD2. The V gene end was trimmed by 3 bases and the J gene end by 5 bases; junction bases not matched to a gene: 14. Germline V gene sequence: CDR1 LNHDA, CDR2 SQIVND (reference sequence). The CDR3 extends over 19 amino acids. CDR3 sequence (DNA): TGTGCCAGTAGTATTCCAGGCTGGACTAGCGGGAACCTCGACAATGAGCAGTTCTTC. Amino acid sequence: CASSIPGWTSGNLDNEQFF.